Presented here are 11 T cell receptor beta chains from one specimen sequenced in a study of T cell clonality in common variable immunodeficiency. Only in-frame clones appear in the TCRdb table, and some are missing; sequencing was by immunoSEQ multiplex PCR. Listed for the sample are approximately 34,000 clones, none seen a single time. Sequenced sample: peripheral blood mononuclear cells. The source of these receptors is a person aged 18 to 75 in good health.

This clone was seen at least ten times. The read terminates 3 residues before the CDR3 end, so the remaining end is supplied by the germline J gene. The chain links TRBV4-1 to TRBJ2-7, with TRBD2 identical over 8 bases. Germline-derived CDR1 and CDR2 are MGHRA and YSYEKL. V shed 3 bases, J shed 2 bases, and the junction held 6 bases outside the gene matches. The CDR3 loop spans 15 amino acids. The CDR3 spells CASSHITSGTYEQYF. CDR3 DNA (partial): TGCGCCAGCAGCCATATAACTAGCGGAACCTACGAG.

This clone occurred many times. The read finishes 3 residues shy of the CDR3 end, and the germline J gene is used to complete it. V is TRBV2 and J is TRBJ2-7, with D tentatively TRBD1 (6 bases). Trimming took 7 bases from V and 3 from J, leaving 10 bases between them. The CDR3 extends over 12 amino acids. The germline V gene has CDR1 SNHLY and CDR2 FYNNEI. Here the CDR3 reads CASKDRLYEQYF. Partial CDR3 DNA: TGTGCCAGCAAGGACAGACTCTACGAG.

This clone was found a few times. CDR3 DNA (partial): TGTGCCAGCTCACCTTCAGTCTCCTACAATGAG. This translates into CASSPSVSYNE. The complete CDR3 sequence is CASSPSVSYNEQFF. The chain uses TRBV18 and TRBJ2-1; D is unclear. The read comes to an end 3 residues before the CDR3 does, leaving the germline J gene to fill in the end. CDR1 and CDR2 (germline): KGHSH, LQKENI. With 3 bases removed from V and 0 bases from J, the gap between germline ends came to 6 bases. The CDR3 totals 14 residues. The whole variable domain, remainder taken from reference TRBV18 and TRBJ2-1, is NAGVMQNPRHLVRRRGQEARLRCSPMKGHSHVYWYRQLPEEGLKFMVYLQKENIIDESGMPKERFSAEFPKEGPSILRIQQVVRGDSAAYFCASSPSVSYNEQFFGPGTRLTVL.

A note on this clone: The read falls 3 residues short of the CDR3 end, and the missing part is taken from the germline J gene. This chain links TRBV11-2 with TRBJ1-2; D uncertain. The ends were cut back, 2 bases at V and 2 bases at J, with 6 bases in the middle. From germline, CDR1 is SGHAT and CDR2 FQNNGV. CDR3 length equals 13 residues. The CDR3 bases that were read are TGTGCCAGCAGCTTACGGGTGAACTATGGC. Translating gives CASSLRVNYG. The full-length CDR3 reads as CASSLRVNYGYTF. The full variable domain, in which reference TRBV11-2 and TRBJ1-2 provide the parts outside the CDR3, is EAGVAQSPRYKIIEKRQSVAFWCNPISGHATLYWYQQILGQGPKLLIQFQNNGVVDDSQLPKDRFSAERLKGVDSTLKIQPAKLEDSAVYLCASSLRVNYGYTFGSGTRLTVV.

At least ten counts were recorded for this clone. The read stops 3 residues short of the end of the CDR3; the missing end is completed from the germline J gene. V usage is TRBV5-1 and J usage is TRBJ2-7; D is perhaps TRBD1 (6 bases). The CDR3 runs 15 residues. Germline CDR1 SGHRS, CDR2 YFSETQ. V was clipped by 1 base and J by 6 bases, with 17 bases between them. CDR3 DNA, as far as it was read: TGCGCCAGCAGCTTGACCATCGGACAGTTTCTCGAG. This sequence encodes CASSLTIGQFLE. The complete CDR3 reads CASSLTIGQFLEQYF. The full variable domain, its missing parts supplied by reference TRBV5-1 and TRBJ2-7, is KAGVTQTPRYLIKTRGQQVTLSCSPISGHRSVSWYQQTPGQGLQFLFEYFSETQRNKGNFPGRFSGRQFSNSRSEMNVSTLELGDSALYLCASSLTIGQFLEQYFGPGTRLTVT.

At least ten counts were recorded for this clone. The CDR3 bases that were read are TGCAGTGCTAGAGACCTAGGACAGGGGGTAAATTCACCA. Its translation: CSARDLGQGVNSP. The entire CDR3 protein reads CSARDLGQGVNSPLFF. The chain joins TRBV20-1 to TRBJ1-4; 10 nucleotides align to TRBD1. The read ends 3 residues early relative to the CDR3; the germline J gene fills the gap. The germline CDR1 and CDR2 sequences are DFQATT and SNEGSKA (reference sequence). The CDR3 length is 16 residues.

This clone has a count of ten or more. The CDR3 loop reads CASSLEGQVPEAFF. CDR3 bases read: TGCGCCAGCAGCTTGGAGGGACAGGTACCTGAA. V usage is TRBV5-1 and J usage is TRBJ1-1, with 8 positions matching TRBD1. The CDR3 end falls 3 residues outside the read, so it is completed with the germline J gene. The CDR3 extends over 14 amino acids. The V and J ends lost 0 bases and 6 bases, in that order; junction bases with no gene match: 4. From germline, CDR1 is SGHRS and CDR2 YFSETQ.

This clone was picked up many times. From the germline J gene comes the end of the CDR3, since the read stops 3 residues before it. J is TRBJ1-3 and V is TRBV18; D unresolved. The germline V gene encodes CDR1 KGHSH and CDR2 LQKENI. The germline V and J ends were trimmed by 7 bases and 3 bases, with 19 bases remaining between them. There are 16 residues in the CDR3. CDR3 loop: CASFIPISWLGNTIYF. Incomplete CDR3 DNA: TGTGCCAGCTTCATTCCCATTTCCTGGCTTGGAAACACC.

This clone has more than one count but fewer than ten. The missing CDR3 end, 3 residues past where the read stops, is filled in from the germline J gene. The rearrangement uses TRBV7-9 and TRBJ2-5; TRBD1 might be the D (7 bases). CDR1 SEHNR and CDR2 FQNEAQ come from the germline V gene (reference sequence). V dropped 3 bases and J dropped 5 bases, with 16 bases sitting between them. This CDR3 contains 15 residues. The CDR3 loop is CASSLRQGGVETQYF. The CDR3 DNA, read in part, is TGTGCCAGCAGCTTGCGACAGGGAGGTGTGGAGACC.

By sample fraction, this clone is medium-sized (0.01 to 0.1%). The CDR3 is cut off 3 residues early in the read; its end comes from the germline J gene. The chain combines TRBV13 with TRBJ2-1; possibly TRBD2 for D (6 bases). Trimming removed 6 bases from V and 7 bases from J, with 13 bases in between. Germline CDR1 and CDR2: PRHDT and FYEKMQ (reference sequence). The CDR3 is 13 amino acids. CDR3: CASSGGAVNEQFF. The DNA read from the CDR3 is TGTGCCAGCAGTGGAGGGGCGGTAAATGAG.

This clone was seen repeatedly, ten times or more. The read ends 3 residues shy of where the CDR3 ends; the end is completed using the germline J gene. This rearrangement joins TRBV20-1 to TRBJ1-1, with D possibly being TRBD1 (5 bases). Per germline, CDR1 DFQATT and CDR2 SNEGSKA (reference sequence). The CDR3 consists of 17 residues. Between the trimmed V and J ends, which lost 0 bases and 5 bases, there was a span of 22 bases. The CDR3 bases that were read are TGCAGTGCTAGAGATTTCACCAGGGCGGGGTTAGTAACTGAA. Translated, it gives CSARDFTRAGLVTE. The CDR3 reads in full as CSARDFTRAGLVTEAFF.